A selection of T cell receptor beta chains follows, all from one sample in a study of metastatic and nonmetastatic thyroid tumors. TCRdb re-clonotyped the PCR reads via MiXCR. Among about 15,000 clones listed, around 21% were seen once. Sequenced: adjacent normal tissue. Receptors originate from a female donor with papillary thyroid cancer or a benign thyroid nodule (not recorded which). Some clones in this sample may be carry-over from other donors' samples. Each CDR3 is given with its conserved first and last residue. The D gene is left open where the match is weak. Some rows have no size entry. The others give once, few or many, or a class for an expanded clone.

d_call cdr3_length j_call v_call clone_size cdr3_aa cdr3_nt
- 14 TRBJ1-5 TRBV10-2 few CASRDTGIYQPQHF TGCGCCAGCAGGGATACAGGGATTTATCAGCCCCAGCATTTT
- 14 TRBJ1-2 TRBV5-1 few CASSLRGDGYGYTF TGCGCCAGCAGCTTGAGAGGGGATGGCTATGGCTACACCTTC
- 14 TRBJ1-4 TRBV3-1 - CASSREQGREKLFF TGTGCCAGCAGCCGTGAACAGGGACGGGAAAAACTGTTTTTT
- 12 TRBJ1-5 TRBV7-2 - CASSFSNQPQHF TGTGCCAGCAGCTTTAGCAATCAGCCCCAGCATTTT
- 15 TRBJ2-7 TRBV7-2 - CASSLEGPLTYEKYF TGTGCCAGCAGCTTAGAAGGACCACTTACCTACGAGAAGTACTTC
TRBD1 17 TRBJ2-7 TRBV19 - CASSIVLRDRGPYEQYF TGTGCCAGTAGTATAGTTCTAAGGGACAGGGGACCCTACGAGCAGTACTTC
TRBD1 16 TRBJ2-5 TRBV20-1 - CSAGRTGTGGTETQYF TGCAGTGCTGGACGAACCGGGACAGGGGGCACGGAGACCCAGTACTTC
- 12 TRBJ2-2 TRBV7-2 many CASSLGSGELFF TGTGCCAGCAGCTTAGGGTCCGGGGAGCTGTTTTTT
- 14 TRBJ1-6 TRBV27 - CASSLQWHNSPLHF TGTGCCAGCAGCCTCCAGTGGCATAATTCACCCCTCCACTTT
TRBD1 15 TRBJ2-3 TRBV11-1 few CASSSGTGSTDTQYF TGTGCCAGCAGCTCCGGGACAGGTAGCACAGATACGCAGTATTTT
- 13 TRBJ2-3 TRBV30 - CAWSNGRGDTQYF TGTGCCTGGAGTAATGGGAGAGGGGATACGCAGTATTTT
- 14 TRBJ2-7 TRBV20-1 - CSARELARKSEQYF TGCAGTGCTAGAGAGCTAGCTCGAAAAAGTGAGCAGTACTTC
TRBD2 13 TRBJ2-5 TRBV28 few CASSLLAGETQYF TGTGCCAGCAGTTTACTAGCGGGAGAGACCCAGTACTTC
- 13 TRBJ2-1 TRBV11-2 - CASSSEEGSSKFF TGTGCCAGCAGCTCCGAGGAGGGGTCTAGCAAGTTCTTC
TRBD1 17 TRBJ2-1 TRBV11-3 - CASSLRGTGAAYNEQFF TGTGCCAGCAGCCTACGAGGGACAGGAGCTGCCTACAATGAGCAGTTCTTC
- 15 TRBJ2-2 TRBV5-1 - CASTTVGGSPGELFF TGCGCCAGCACCACAGTGGGGGGTTCCCCCGGGGAGCTGTTTTTT
- 16 TRBJ1-6 TRBV28 few CASSSTGSSYNSPLHF TGTGCCAGCAGTTCCACAGGGAGTTCCTATAATTCACCCCTCCACTTT
- 11 TRBJ1-2 TRBV29-1 - CSSRDLNGYTF TGCAGCTCGAGGGATTTGAATGGCTACACCTTC
- 13 TRBJ1-1 TRBV11-3 - CASSPGPNTEAFF TGTGCCAGCAGCCCCGGGCCGAACACTGAAGCTTTCTTT
TRBD1 12 TRBJ1-2 TRBV30 - CAWGTGAYGYTF TGTGCCTGGGGAACAGGGGCCTATGGCTACACCTTC
TRBD2 14 TRBJ2-1 TRBV27 few CASSPGLAGNEQFF TGTGCCAGCAGTCCCGGACTAGCGGGCAATGAGCAGTTCTTC
- 14 TRBJ2-2 TRBV2 - CASRERPNTGELFF TGTGCCAGTCGGGAACGACCGAACACCGGGGAGCTGTTTTTT
- 14 TRBJ1-5 TRBV20-1 large CSARPGPSSQPQHF TGCAGTGCTAGGCCGGGACCGTCCAGTCAGCCCCAGCATTTT
TRBD1 15 TRBJ2-2 TRBV6-1 few CASKTGGAGTGELFF TGTGCCAGCAAAACAGGGGGCGCCGGCACCGGGGAGCTGTTTTTT
- 15 TRBJ2-3 TRBV5-1 - CASSLYLQSTDTQYF TGCGCCAGCAGCTTGTACTTGCAATCCACAGATACGCAGTATTTT
- 13 TRBJ1-2 TRBV20-1 - CSARDRANYGYTF TGCAGTGCTAGGGACAGAGCTAACTATGGCTACACCTTC
TRBD2 14 TRBJ2-1 TRBV20-1 few CSGVGGGARNEQFF TGCAGTGGAGTTGGCGGGGGGGCTAGGAATGAGCAGTTCTTC
TRBD1 15 TRBJ1-1 TRBV24-1 many CATSDSQGLNTEAFF TGTGCCACCAGTGATTCACAGGGGTTGAACACTGAAGCTTTCTTT
- 18 TRBJ2-2 TRBV11-1 few CASSPFGGGLPWTGELFF TGTGCCAGCAGTCCATTCGGAGGGGGACTCCCATGGACCGGGGAGCTGTTTTTT
- 14 TRBJ1-5 TRBV6-1 - CASSGIGGNQPQHF TGTGCCAGCAGTGGGATAGGGGGCAATCAGCCCCAGCATTTT
TRBD1 15 TRBJ2-5 TRBV20-1 few CSANDRGRFQETQYF TGCAGTGCGAATGACAGGGGACGATTCCAAGAGACCCAGTACTTC
TRBD2 15 TRBJ2-7 TRBV7-9 - CASSLDTSGGYEQYF TGTGCCAGCAGCTTAGATACTAGCGGCGGCTACGAGCAGTACTTC
TRBD2 15 TRBJ2-7 TRBV9 once CASSLGLAGGNEQYF TGTGCCAGCAGCCTGGGACTAGCTGGAGGGAACGAGCAGTACTTC
TRBD1 16 TRBJ2-7 TRBV5-1 few CASSLDGTGRTYEQYF TGCGCCAGCAGCTTGGATGGGACAGGGAGGACCTACGAGCAGTACTTC
TRBD1 15 TRBJ2-3 TRBV5-1 - CASRRQGASTDTQYF TGCGCCAGCAGAAGACAGGGGGCGAGCACAGATACGCAGTATTTT
- 13 TRBJ1-2 TRBV5-1 few CASSLERVRDCTF TGCGCCAGCAGCCTGGAAAGGGTCCGGGATTGCACCTTC
- 15 TRBJ1-5 TRBV12-3/TRBV12-4 - CASSLASGNNQPQHF TGTGCCAGCAGTTTAGCATCAGGAAACAATCAGCCCCAGCATTTT
- 14 TRBJ1-5 TRBV10-3 many CAIGTGDSNQPQHF TGTGCCATCGGGACCGGTGATAGCAATCAGCCCCAGCATTTT
- 14 TRBJ1-1 TRBV28 many CASTPGRMNTEAFF TGTGCCAGCACCCCCGGACGGATGAACACTGAAGCTTTCTTT